This entry lists 21 T cell receptor beta chains sequenced from one sample in a study of blood T cell repertoires in COVID-19. Clones were read by immunoSEQ multiplex PCR, and TCRdb kept only the in-frame ones, dropping some. The data hold 250,000 to 300,000 clones, with roughly 91% observed a single time. The sample taken for sequencing was peripheral blood. The source of these receptors is a woman in her 30s with COVID-19, enrolled during active disease.

The chain employs TRBV5-1 and TRBJ1-1; 7 bases align to TRBD1. CDR1 SGHRS and CDR2 YFSETQ come from the germline V gene. Unmatched junction bases numbered 11, after V lost 6 bases and J lost 0 bases. This CDR3 contains 16 residues. The CDR3 bases are TGCGCCAGCACAGAGGCTCCACAGGGGATGAACACTGAAGCTTTCTTT. Residues: CASTEAPQGMNTEAFF.

This rearrangement joins TRBV4-1 to TRBJ1-1; 10 bases map to TRBD1. The CDR3 length is 16 residues. The V segment lost 5 bases and the J segment 0 bases; nucleotides outside the gene matches: 6. Germline lookup yields CDR1 MGHRA and CDR2 YSYEKL. CDR3 in DNA: TGCGCCAGCAGCACCCGGGACAGGGGCTTGAACACTGAAGCTTTCTTT. It yields the protein CASSTRDRGLNTEAFF.

CDR3 sequence: CASSSGANGYTF. In DNA form, the CDR3 reads TGTGCCAGCAGCTCTGGGGCGAATGGCTACACCTTC. The chain is built from TRBV3-1 (or the pseudogene TRBV3-2) and TRBJ1-2; D may be TRBD1 (5 bases). This CDR3 contains 12 residues. V was pared by 5 bases and J by 6 bases, with 10 bases between. Germline V gene lookup returns CDR1 LGHDT and CDR2 YNNKEL (reference sequence).

The chain uses TRBV10-2 and TRBJ1-6, with 8 nucleotides matching TRBD1. CDR1 is WSHSY, CDR2 SAAADI, per germline. V trimming: 6 bases; J trimming: 6 bases; junction bases outside the gene matches: 7. This CDR3 has 15 residues. CDR3 in amino acids: CASRDRGWINSPLHF. As DNA, the CDR3 is TGCGCCAGCAGAGACAGGGGCTGGATTAATTCACCCCTCCACTTT.

The V and J genes are TRBV27 and TRBJ1-2; 11 bases are shared with TRBD1. This CDR3 region has 14 residues. Trimming removed 6 bases from V and 5 bases from J; junction bases left unmatched: 5. CDR1 is MNHEY and CDR2 is SMNVEV in the germline V gene (reference sequence). The CDR3 region has the DNA TGTGCCAGCAGCACCGGGACAGGGGGATATGGCTACACCTTC. This gives the protein CASSTGTGGYGYTF.

The genes are TRBV27 and TRBJ1-2; TRBD1 aligns across 10 bases. This CDR3 has 13 residues. The V gene's germline CDR1 is MNHEY and CDR2 SMNVEV (reference sequence). V lost 6 bases to trimming and J lost 6 bases; unmatched junction nucleotides: 4. The CDR3 DNA reads TGTGCCAGCAGGGAGACAGGGGGCGATGGCTACACCTTC. It is translated as CASRETGGDGYTF.

The rearrangement links TRBV14 to TRBJ1-2, with D unresolved. Per the germline V gene, CDR1 is SGHDN and CDR2 is FVKESK. The length of the CDR3 is 14 residues. V was clipped by 1 base and J by 4 bases, with 10 bases between them. CDR3 sequence reads: CASSQAGSFYGYTF. The CDR3 DNA follows: TGTGCCAGCAGCCAAGCTGGCTCTTTCTATGGCTACACCTTC.

The chain joins TRBV9 to TRBJ2-3; 10 nucleotides agree with TRBD2. The length of the CDR3 is 15 residues. V was pared by 0 bases and J by 5 bases, with 3 bases of the junction left unmatched. Germline CDR1 reads SGDLS; CDR2 reads YYNGEE. The CDR3 spells CASSVVSGGIDTQYF. CDR3 DNA sequence: TGTGCCAGCAGCGTAGTTAGCGGGGGGATAGATACGCAGTATTTT.

DNA for the CDR3: TGTGCCAGCAGCTTGCTTGGAGATCAGCCCCAGCATTTT. Encoded protein: CASSLLGDQPQHF. This rearrangement joins TRBV5-4 to TRBJ1-5, with D unclear. Deletions cut 1 base from V and 5 bases from J, with 7 bases between. This CDR3 spans 13 amino acids. The germline CDR1 and CDR2 sequences are SGHNT and YYREEE (reference sequence).

J is TRBJ1-4 and V is TRBV18; perhaps TRBD1 as D (5 bases). The CDR3 runs to 13 residues. Trimming took off 6 bases at V and 8 bases at J, with 13 bases between the two ends. CDR1 and CDR2 from the germline V gene are KGHSH and LQKENI. In DNA, the CDR3 is TGTGCCAGCTCTCCAGGGTTCAGGGAAAAACTGTTTTTT. Its protein product is CASSPGFREKLFF. Drawing the rest from reference TRBV18 and TRBJ1-4, the complete variable domain is NAGVMQNPRHLVRRRGQEARLRCSPMKGHSHVYWYRQLPEEGLKFMVYLQKENIIDESGMPKERFSAEFPKEGPSILRIQQVVRGDSAAYFCASSPGFREKLFFGSGTQLSVL.

The CDR3 region has the DNA TGTGCCACCAGTGATCCCCGGGGGACCTTCAATGAGCAGTTCTTC. Translated, it gives CATSDPRGTFNEQFF. The V call is TRBV24-1, the J call TRBJ2-1; D is perhaps TRBD2 (6 bases). The CDR3 totals 15 residues. Germline V gives CDR1 KGHDR, CDR2 SFDVKD. V was trimmed by 3 bases and J by 6 bases, leaving 14 bases between them.

The chain has TRBV14 and TRBJ2-3, with unresolved D. Trimming removed 2 bases at V and 4 bases at J, with 7 bases between. CDR3 length: 13 amino acids. Germline V lookup: CDR1 SGHDN, CDR2 FVKESK. CDR3 loop: CASSQLLADTQYF. For the CDR3, the DNA is TGTGCCAGCAGCCAATTACTCGCAGATACGCAGTATTTT.

The chain uses TRBV5-4 and TRBJ1-2; TRBD1 matches at 8 bases. This CDR3 has 14 amino acids. The V gene's germline CDR1 is SGHNT and CDR2 YYREEE (reference sequence). V shed 1 base and J 7 bases; nucleotides not matched to a gene: 6. The CDR3 DNA sequence: TGTGCCAGCAGCTTGCCCCGGACAGGGAGTGGCTACACCTTC. Translated, it gives CASSLPRTGSGYTF.

This clone is a singleton in its sample. DNA for the CDR3: TGTGCCAGCAGCTTTGGACTAGCGGGGGCCCCAAGAAGCACAGATACGCAGTATTTT. This encodes CASSFGLAGAPRSTDTQYF. The chain has TRBV13 and TRBJ2-3; 13 nucleotides line up with TRBD2. Germline V gene lookup returns CDR1 PRHDT and CDR2 FYEKMQ (reference sequence). V lost 3 bases, J lost 0 bases, and 9 bases stayed unmatched. CDR3 size: 19 residues.

The chain couples TRBV4-2 to TRBJ2-1; 7 bases are a match to TRBD1. The germline V gene has CDR1 LGHNA and CDR2 YNFKEQ. The CDR3 runs 12 residues. V was pared by 6 bases and J by 6 bases, with 2 bases of the junction left unmatched. CDR3 bases: TGTGCCAGCAGGACAGGGAGCAATGAGCAGTTCTTC. Translated, it gives CASRTGSNEQFF.

Comments on this clone: Other DNA sequences in the sample encode the same CDR3. The rearrangement uses TRBV5-5 and TRBJ1-2; D is unresolved. Trimming stripped 10 bases from V and 0 bases from J, with 13 bases between. CDR1 is SGHKS and CDR2 is YYEKEE in the germline V gene (reference sequence). This CDR3 region has 13 residues. DNA for the CDR3: TGTGCCGGAGCACCAGATCCTAACTATGGCTACACCTTC. Its protein is CAGAPDPNYGYTF. The full variable domain, completed using reference TRBV5-5 and TRBJ1-2, is DAGVTQSPTHLIKTRGQQVTLRCSPISGHKSVSWYQQVLGQGPQFIFQYYEKEERGRGNFPDRFSARQFPNYSSELNVNALLLGDSALYLCAGAPDPNYGYTFGSGTRLTVV.

J is TRBJ2-2 and V is TRBV13, with 7 bases that match TRBD2. V lost 2 bases to trimming and J lost 4 bases; unmatched junction nucleotides: 4. The CDR3 totals 15 residues. Per the germline V gene, CDR1 is PRHDT and CDR2 is FYEKMQ (reference sequence). CDR3 bases: TGTGCCAGCAGCTTAAGTGGGGGGGTCACCGGGGAGCTGTTTTTT. This gives the protein CASSLSGGVTGELFF.

V and J are TRBV4-1 and TRBJ1-3; tentative D call: TRBD1 (5 bases). The CDR3 totals 16 residues. Trimming stripped 1 base from V and 1 base from J, with 11 bases between. Germline CDR1 reads MGHRA; CDR2 reads YSYEKL. The CDR3 loop is CASSQGGAFSGNTIYF. DNA of the CDR3: TGCGCCAGCAGCCAAGGCGGGGCCTTTTCTGGAAACACCATATATTTT.

The chain carries TRBV4-1 and TRBJ2-4; 7 positions agree with TRBD1. Germline assignment: CDR1 MGHRA and CDR2 YSYEKL. V lost 6 bases to trimming and J lost 16 bases; unmatched junction nucleotides: 9. The CDR3 length is 11 residues. The chain's CDR3 is CASSQEGTVYF. The CDR3 coding sequence is TGCGCCAGCAGTCAGGAAGGGACAGTCTACTTC.

The chain carries TRBV5-4 and TRBJ2-7, with 9 bases aligning to TRBD1. This CDR3 spans 16 amino acids. Germline lookup yields CDR1 SGHNT and CDR2 YYREEE (reference sequence). V lost 4 bases to trimming and J lost 3 bases; unmatched junction nucleotides: 11. CDR3 sequence reads: CASSRRIGQGNYEQYF. Written as DNA, the CDR3 is TGTGCCAGCAGCCGTCGCATAGGACAGGGGAACTACGAGCAGTACTTC.

This clone occurred once. CDR3 nucleotides: TGTGCCAGCAGTTTATCGAGCCTAGCGGGGACCTACGAGCAGTACTTC. Amino acid sequence: CASSLSSLAGTYEQYF. This chain uses TRBV27 with TRBJ2-7, with 9 bases matching TRBD2. The trim removed 0 bases at V and 2 bases at J, leaving 5 bases unmatched. CDR1 is MNHEY and CDR2 is SMNVEV in the germline V gene (reference sequence). The CDR3 covers 16 residues.